This is a list of T cell receptor beta chains from one sample in a study of T cell responses to AZD1222 COVID-19 vaccine. Produced via immunoSEQ multiplex PCR; TCRdb's table is partial and in-frame only. The table includes more than 150,000 clones, around 87% detected once. The sample was peripheral blood, taken 28 days after the second AZD1222 dose. Receptors were obtained from an adult who received the AZD1222 COVID-19 vaccine. Each CDR3 is given with its conserved first and last residue. D genes are given only for firm matches.

D gene: NA
V gene: TRBV29-1
J gene: TRBJ1-3
CDR3 protein: CSVDGGSGNTIYF
CDR3 DNA: TGCAGCGTTGATGGGGGCTCTGGAAACACCATATATTTT

D gene: NA
V gene: TRBV3-1/TRBV3-2
J gene: TRBJ2-1
CDR3 protein: CASSPSEGSAGSNEQFF
CDR3 DNA: TGTGCCAGCAGTCCAAGTGAAGGGTCTGCTGGAAGCAATGAGCAGTTCTTC

D gene: TRBD2
V gene: TRBV4-1
J gene: TRBJ2-3
CDR3 protein: CASSYPDKREGGTQYF
CDR3 DNA: TGCGCCAGCAGCTACCCGGACAAGCGGGAGGGGGGTACGCAGTATTTT

D gene: NA
V gene: TRBV6-1
J gene: TRBJ2-6
CDR3 protein: CASSVTVRSGANVLTF
CDR3 DNA: TGTGCCAGCAGTGTAACAGTCCGCTCTGGGGCCAACGTCCTGACTTTC

D gene: NA
V gene: TRBV2
J gene: TRBJ1-5
CDR3 protein: CASMGEFGQPQHF
CDR3 DNA: TGTGCCAGCATGGGGGAGTTCGGTCAGCCCCAGCATTTT

D gene: TRBD2
V gene: TRBV5-4
J gene: TRBJ2-2
CDR3 protein: CASSPGTMNTGELFF
CDR3 DNA: TGTGCCAGCAGCCCCGGGACTATGAACACCGGGGAGCTGTTTTTT

D gene: NA
V gene: TRBV18
J gene: TRBJ1-5
CDR3 protein: CASSPNVHQPQHF
CDR3 DNA: TGTGCCAGCTCACCTAACGTTCATCAGCCCCAGCATTTT

D gene: TRBD2
V gene: TRBV28
J gene: TRBJ2-3
CDR3 protein: CASSPTSGNTDTQYF
CDR3 DNA: TGTGCCAGCAGTCCCACTAGCGGGAACACAGATACGCAGTATTTT

D gene: NA
V gene: TRBV28
J gene: TRBJ1-2
CDR3 protein: CASSATGPVTF
CDR3 DNA: TGTGCCAGCAGCGCTACAGGGCCGGTCACCTTC

D gene: NA
V gene: TRBV28
J gene: TRBJ2-7
CDR3 protein: CASRTPKGNEQYF
CDR3 DNA: TGTGCCAGCAGAACCCCAAAAGGGAACGAGCAGTACTTC